What follows are 26 T cell receptor beta chains derived from one specimen sequenced in a study of response to subunit inactivated influenza vaccine. TCRdb reprocessed the RT-PCR reads via MiXCR and lists one record per CDR3 protein. The repertoire holds a few hundred thousand distinct CDR3 sequences, with roughly 11% as singletons. The sequencing here drew on PBMCs from blood, taken roughly 46 days after vaccination. The receptors shown here come from a man aged 45-60 years who received an inactivated influenza vaccine.

This clonotype was counted at least ten times. This sequence joins TRBV29-1 and TRBJ2-7; either TRBD1 or TRBD2 may supply D (5 bases each). V was clipped by 4 bases and J by 6 bases, with 13 bases between them. The CDR3 runs to 12 residues. The germline CDR1 and CDR2 sequences are SQVTM and ANQGSEA. The CDR3 protein is CSVGVGTREQYF. The CDR3 DNA reads TGCAGCGTTGGGGTCGGGACCCGCGAGCAGTACTTC.

V usage is TRBV7-9 and J usage is TRBJ2-1; D not certain. V was pared by 2 bases and J by 2 bases, with 10 bases between. Germline V gene lookup returns CDR1 SEHNR and CDR2 FQNEAQ (reference sequence). The CDR3 totals 15 residues. In DNA form, the CDR3 reads TGTGCCAGCAGCTTACCGGATGAGGCCTACAATGAGCAGTTCTTC. Translating it yields CASSLPDEAYNEQFF.

The sample holds a few counts of this clonotype. This chain uses TRBV4-2 with TRBJ1-2; no clear D. The length of the CDR3 is 17 residues. Germline V CDR1 and CDR2: LGHNA, YNFKEQ. V gave up 0 bases and J gave up 1 base, with 15 bases separating them. The CDR3 DNA sequence: TGTGCCAGCAGCCAAGACCCCCTGACAAAGATTAACTATGGCTACACCTTC. This translates into CASSQDPLTKINYGYTF.

This chain links TRBV20-1 with TRBJ2-1; D call uncertain. This CDR3 is 15 amino acids long. The V and J ends lost 5 bases and 3 bases respectively, with 17 bases between them. From germline, CDR1 is DFQATT and CDR2 SNEGSKA (reference sequence). The CDR3 bases are TGCAGTGCTTACCGGGCCCCGGAAGACTACAATGAGCAGTTCTTC. Translated: CSAYRAPEDYNEQFF.

This clonotype turned up a few times. This sequence joins TRBV15 and TRBJ2-4; maybe TRBD2 (6 bases). V was clipped by 4 bases and J by 5 bases, with 12 bases between them. The CDR3 sequence is 14 residues long. Germline V gene sequence: CDR1 LNHNV, CDR2 YYDKDF (reference sequence). The CDR3 coding sequence is TGTGCCACCAGCACCCCGGGACTCGAAAACATTCAGTACTTC. It is translated as CATSTPGLENIQYF. Full variable domain (remainder filled in from reference TRBV15 and TRBJ2-4): DAMVIQNPRYQVTQFGKPVTLSCSQTLNHNVMYWYQQKSSQAPKLLFHYYDKDFNNEADTPDNFQSRRPNTSFCFLDIRSPGLGDTAMYLCATSTPGLENIQYFGAGTRLSVL.

This clonotype showed up just a few times. This chain uses TRBV12-3 or TRBV12-4 with TRBJ1-2, with 7 bases aligning to TRBD1. There are 14 residues in the CDR3. V lost 7 bases, J lost 8 bases, and 13 bases stayed unmatched. CDR3 amino acids: CASTRKPDRDGYTF. CDR3 in DNA: TGTGCCAGCACCAGGAAACCAGACAGGGACGGCTACACCTTC.

The J gene is TRBJ2-5, the V gene TRBV6-1; TRBD1 or TRBD2 may be the D gene (5 bases each). V lost 6 bases and J 3 bases, leaving 11 bases between the germline ends. Germline assignment: CDR1 MNHNS and CDR2 SASEGT. The CDR3 spans 13 residues. The DNA for the CDR3 is TGTGCCAGCAGGCCGGGACCTAAAGAGACCCAGTACTTC. Translation gives CASRPGPKETQYF.

The sample holds a few counts of this clonotype. The chain recombines TRBV20-1 with TRBJ2-2, with D perhaps assigned TRBD1 or TRBD2 (5 bases each). Germline CDR1 is DFQATT and CDR2 is SNEGSKA (reference sequence). This CDR3 spans 15 amino acids. Trimming took 1 base from V and 1 from J, leaving 10 bases between them. The CDR3 is CSARGQGRNTGELFF. Written as DNA, the CDR3 is TGCAGTGCTAGAGGCCAGGGACGGAACACCGGGGAGCTGTTTTTT.

The table lists this clonotype with a few counts. The chain recombines TRBV11-2 with TRBJ1-6; weak D call: TRBD1 (5 bases). This CDR3 has 18 residues. Trimming took off 7 bases at V and 0 bases at J, with 19 bases between the two ends. Germline V CDR1 and CDR2: SGHAT, FQNNGV. Here the CDR3 reads CASTREGALSSYNSPLHF. In DNA, the CDR3 is TGTGCCAGCACCCGGGAAGGGGCACTAAGCTCCTATAATTCACCCCTCCACTTT. The full variable domain, in which reference TRBV11-2 and TRBJ1-6 provide the parts outside the CDR3, is EAGVAQSPRYKIIEKRQSVAFWCNPISGHATLYWYQQILGQGPKLLIQFQNNGVVDDSQLPKDRFSAERLKGVDSTLKIQPAKLEDSAVYLCASTREGALSSYNSPLHFGNGTRLTVT.

This clonotype was recorded at least ten times. The chain's CDR3 is CASSLISTGSNEKLFF. CDR3 coding DNA: TGTGCCAGCAGCCTCATCTCGACAGGGTCTAATGAAAAACTGTTTTTT. The chain uses TRBV16 and TRBJ1-4, with TRBD1 matching 7 bases. V shed 4 bases, J shed 3 bases, and the junction held 8 bases outside the gene matches. Germline loops: CDR1 KGHSY, CDR2 FQNENV. This CDR3 comprises 16 residues.

The chain combines TRBV29-1 with TRBJ2-5; D tentatively reads TRBD1 or TRBD2 (6 bases each). Germline V gene sequence: CDR1 SQVTM, CDR2 ANQGSEA. Deletions cut 3 bases from V and 9 bases from J, with 20 bases between. The CDR3 totals 14 residues. CDR3 in DNA: TGCAGCGTTGATAAGGACAGAGGCCCGGGGGCCCAGTACTTC. This sequence encodes CSVDKDRGPGAQYF.

The CDR3 spells CSARGNRDREQETQYF. DNA of the CDR3: TGCAGTGCTAGAGGCAACCGGGACAGGGAACAAGAGACCCAGTACTTC. V usage is TRBV20-1 and J usage is TRBJ2-5; TRBD1 agrees at 9 bases. Per the germline V gene, CDR1 is DFQATT and CDR2 is SNEGSKA (reference sequence). The CDR3 runs to 16 residues. Trimming at V came to 1 base and at J to 2 bases, leaving 8 bases not matched to a gene.

The chain joins TRBV7-6 to TRBJ2-7; D is tentatively TRBD1 or TRBD2 (5 bases each). CDR1 is SGHVS and CDR2 is FNYEAQ in the germline V gene. V dropped 4 bases and J dropped 3 bases, with 10 bases sitting between them. This CDR3 region has 13 residues. The CDR3 DNA reads as TGTGCCAGCAGCTCCGAGAGGGGCTACGAGCAGTACTTC. This codes for CASSSERGYEQYF.

The chain uses TRBV20-1 and TRBJ2-5; tentatively, D is TRBD1 (5 bases). With 3 bases removed from V and 1 base from J, the gap between germline ends came to 18 bases. Looked up from germline, CDR1 is DFQATT and CDR2 is SNEGSKA (reference sequence). This CDR3 spans 16 amino acids. CDR3 DNA sequence: TGCAGTGCTAGGTGGGGTGGACAAAGATTCCAAGAGACCCAGTACTTC. Translation gives CSARWGGQRFQETQYF.

This clonotype occurred many times. One end of the junction does not line up with germline, which may come from a read error. The chain is built from TRBV5-1 and TRBJ1-1; possible D gene TRBD1, 6 bases. This CDR3 has 14 amino acids. Per the germline V gene, CDR1 is SGHRS and CDR2 is YFSETQ. This CDR3 is CASSLGQGSTEAFF. CDR3 nucleotides: TGTGCCAGCAGCTTAGGCCAGGGGAGCACTGAAGCTTTCTTT.

The CDR3 sequence is CASSAGTSGSRRITGELFF. The CDR3, as DNA: TGTGCCAGCAGCGCCGGGACTAGCGGGAGTAGGCGGATCACCGGGGAGCTGTTTTTT. The V gene is TRBV11-1, the J gene TRBJ2-2; 14 positions agree with TRBD2. J was trimmed by 4 bases and V by 5 bases; bases with no gene match: 12. Germline V gene lookup returns CDR1 SGHAT and CDR2 FQDESV (reference sequence). CDR3 length: 19 amino acids.

This rearrangement joins TRBV7-3 to TRBJ2-1; D is undetermined. The CDR3 contains 12 residues. The germline V and J ends were trimmed by 5 bases and 9 bases, with 11 bases remaining between them. CDR1 and CDR2 (germline): SGHTA, FQGTGA. The DNA for the CDR3 is TGTGCCAGCAGCGCCGGTAGGAGTGAGCAGTTCTTC. Translated, it gives CASSAGRSEQFF.

This chain links TRBV28 with TRBJ2-1; the D is unclear. This CDR3 spans 14 amino acids. The V end lost 4 bases, the J end lost 0 bases, and 7 bases lay between the germline ends. Looked up from germline, CDR1 is MDHEN and CDR2 is SYDVKM. This chain's CDR3 is CASSSVSSYNEQFF. Here the CDR3 DNA reads TGTGCCAGCAGTTCCGTGAGCTCCTACAATGAGCAGTTCTTC.

This clonotype appeared a few times. V gene TRBV6-2 or TRBV6-3 combines with J gene TRBJ1-1; tentative D call: TRBD1 (6 bases). Germline V gives CDR1 MNHEY, CDR2 SVGEGT. This CDR3 has 12 residues. Between the trimmed V and J ends, which lost 5 bases and 6 bases, there was a span of 10 bases. This chain's CDR3 is CASSLGTPEAFF. The CDR3 region has the DNA TGTGCCAGCAGTCTCGGGACACCTGAAGCTTTCTTT.

This clonotype was counted only a few times. In DNA form, the CDR3 reads TGTGCCAGCAGCTTGAATCCAGGGGGAATCGAGACCCAGTACTTC. Translation: CASSLNPGGIETQYF. The chain is built from TRBV5-5 and TRBJ2-5, with 7 bases matching TRBD1. With V trimmed by 1 base and J by 5 bases, 8 bases remained unmatched. Germline V lookup: CDR1 SGHKS, CDR2 YYEKEE (reference sequence). The CDR3 spans 15 residues. Complete variable domain (other parts from reference TRBV5-5 and TRBJ2-5): DAGVTQSPTHLIKTRGQQVTLRCSPISGHKSVSWYQQVLGQGPQFIFQYYEKEERGRGNFPDRFSARQFPNYSSELNVNALLLGDSALYLCASSLNPGGIETQYFGPGTRLLVL.

This clonotype was seen more than once but under ten times. The rearrangement uses TRBV12-3 or TRBV12-4 and TRBJ2-3; TRBD2 might be the D (5 bases). V was clipped by 5 bases and J by 2 bases, with 11 bases between them. The CDR3 covers 14 residues. In DNA, the CDR3 is TGTGCCAGCAGTCCTGAGGGTCCCACAGATACGCAGTATTTT. This translates into CASSPEGPTDTQYF.

The J gene is TRBJ2-7, the V gene TRBV28; D is uncertain. Germline values: CDR1 MDHEN, CDR2 SYDVKM. The CDR3 is 13 amino acids. Trimming stripped 7 bases from V and 1 base from J, with 11 bases between. The CDR3 loop is CASNFVQSYEQYF. The CDR3 nucleotides are TGTGCCAGCAACTTCGTACAGTCCTACGAGCAGTACTTC.

This clonotype was counted between two and nine times. The chain joins TRBV7-2 to TRBJ2-1, with 11 bases fitting TRBD1. Germline V gene lookup returns CDR1 SGHTA and CDR2 FQGNSA. J lost 6 bases, V lost 4 bases, and 8 bases had no gene match. The CDR3 has 16 amino acids. The CDR3 sequence: CASSYLGTGGANEQFF. DNA of the CDR3: TGTGCCAGCAGCTACCTCGGGACAGGGGGGGCCAATGAGCAGTTCTTC.

The chain employs TRBV7-2 and TRBJ2-3; the D gene is possibly TRBD1 (6 bases). The CDR3 consists of 15 residues. V gave up 5 bases and J gave up 2 bases, with 14 bases separating them. The germline CDR1 and CDR2 sequences are SGHTA and FQGNSA. The CDR3: CASSPDSKYTDTQYF. The CDR3 DNA reads TGTGCCAGCAGCCCGGACAGTAAATACACAGATACGCAGTATTTT.

In its sample, this clonotype was seen a few times. This chain uses TRBV12-3 or TRBV12-4 with TRBJ2-7, with a weak D call TRBD1 (5 bases). Trimming removed 6 bases from V and 1 base from J, with 16 bases in between. This CDR3 contains 15 residues. The CDR3 nucleotides are TGTGCCAGCAGCGAAGCAGGGTCAGCTTCCTACGAGCAGTACTTC. It yields the protein CASSEAGSASYEQYF.

This clonotype has just a few counts. The chain combines TRBV5-6 with TRBJ2-5; D remains ambiguous. Trimming stripped 4 bases from V and 5 bases from J, with 9 bases between. From germline, CDR1 is SGHDT and CDR2 YYEEEE. The CDR3 length is 12 residues. For the CDR3, the DNA is TGTGCCAGCAGCCGGGCGGTGGAGACCCAGTACTTC. Residues: CASSRAVETQYF. Together with reference TRBV5-6 and TRBJ2-5, the CDR3 gives the full variable domain: DAGVTQSPTHLIKTRGQQVTLRCSPKSGHDTVSWYQQALGQGPQFIFQYYEEEERQRGNFPDRFSGHQFPNYSSELNVNALLLGDSALYLCASSRAVETQYFGPGTRLLVL.